The 18 T cell receptor beta chains reported below all come from one sample, sequenced in a study of T cell responses to AZD1222 COVID-19 vaccine. TCRdb keeps only in-frame clones here, not all; method: immunoSEQ multiplex PCR. Of under 80,000 clones in the sample, about 85% were seen once. The material sequenced was peripheral blood, taken 28 days after the second AZD1222 dose. These receptors came from an adult who received the AZD1222 COVID-19 vaccine.

CDR3 sequence: CASSFSVGGTEAFF. The CDR3 DNA sequence: TGTGCCAGCAGCTTTAGCGTCGGGGGCACTGAAGCTTTCTTT. The rearrangement joins TRBV7-2 to TRBJ1-1, with TRBD1 as a possible D gene (5 bases). Per germline, CDR1 SGHTA and CDR2 FQGNSA. The V and J ends lost 3 bases and 4 bases respectively, with 12 bases between them. The CDR3 is made up of 14 amino acids.

The rearrangement uses TRBV19 and TRBJ2-7; D uncertain. The germline V gene has CDR1 LNHDA and CDR2 SQIVND (reference sequence). The ends were cut back, 1 base at V and 5 bases at J, with 9 bases in the middle. The CDR3 is 13 residues long. The CDR3 protein is CASSIGVRDEQYF. DNA for the CDR3: TGTGCCAGTAGTATAGGAGTAAGGGACGAGCAGTACTTC.

V gene TRBV7-6 combines with J gene TRBJ2-5; 12 bases are a match to TRBD1. Per the germline V gene, CDR1 is SGHVS and CDR2 is FNYEAQ. J was trimmed by 5 bases and V by 4 bases; bases with no gene match: 5. The CDR3 sequence is 15 residues long. In DNA form, the CDR3 reads TGTGCCAGCAGCTCCGGGACAGGGGGCGCCGAGACCCAGTACTTC. Amino acid sequence: CASSSGTGGAETQYF.

The chain is built from TRBV6-5 and TRBJ2-2; TRBD1 is a possible D gene (6 bases). The CDR3 runs to 15 residues. Deletions cut 6 bases from V and 2 bases from J, with 13 bases between. Looked up from germline, CDR1 is MNHEY and CDR2 is SVGAGI. The CDR3 loop reads CASSRQVTNTGELFF. CDR3 bases: TGTGCCAGCAGCCGACAGGTCACCAACACCGGGGAGCTGTTTTTT.

This sequence joins TRBV5-1 and TRBJ2-3, with D maybe TRBD1 (6 bases). Germline CDR1 SGHRS, CDR2 YFSETQ. This CDR3 comprises 14 residues. V lost 5 bases and J 1 base, leaving 11 bases between the germline ends. CDR3 bases: TGCGCCAGCAGAAAGGACAGCCGCACAGATACGCAGTATTTT. Translated: CASRKDSRTDTQYF. The full variable domain, rest sourced from reference TRBV5-1 and TRBJ2-3, is KAGVTQTPRYLIKTRGQQVTLSCSPISGHRSVSWYQQTPGQGLQFLFEYFSETQRNKGNFPGRFSGRQFSNSRSEMNVSTLELGDSALYLCASRKDSRTDTQYFGPGTRLTVL.

The sample holds a few counts of this clone. The chain recombines TRBV15 with TRBJ1-5; D ambiguous. Germline CDR1 reads LNHNV; CDR2 reads YYDKDF (reference sequence). With 0 bases removed from V and 5 bases from J, the gap between germline ends came to 14 bases. The length of the CDR3 is 16 residues. The CDR3 sequence: CATSRDEGRYDQPQHF. CDR3 sequence (DNA): TGTGCCACCAGCAGAGATGAAGGAAGGTACGATCAGCCCCAGCATTTT.

The chain joins TRBV2 to TRBJ2-5; 10 nucleotides match TRBD1. Germline V gives CDR1 SNHLY, CDR2 FYNNEI. This CDR3 is 14 amino acids long. V dropped 2 bases and J dropped 7; count of bases not matched to a gene: 4. DNA for the CDR3: TGTGCCAGCAGTGAATGGACAGGGGGGCGGACCCAGTACTTC. Residues: CASSEWTGGRTQYF.

This chain links TRBV3-1 (or the pseudogene TRBV3-2) with TRBJ2-5, with 9 bases fitting TRBD2. The CDR3 extends over 16 amino acids. V lost 4 bases, J lost 2 bases, and 8 bases stayed unmatched. CDR1 is LGHDT and CDR2 is YNNKEL in the germline V gene (reference sequence). CDR3 sequence reads: CASSLSGSVPQETQYF. CDR3 sequence (DNA): TGTGCCAGCAGCCTTAGCGGGAGTGTGCCACAAGAGACCCAGTACTTC.

The J gene is TRBJ2-7, the V gene TRBV14; 10 nucleotides line up with TRBD2. V lost 4 bases to trimming and J lost 4 bases; unmatched junction nucleotides: 4. Germline CDR1 SGHDN, CDR2 FVKESK. This CDR3 contains 14 residues. In DNA, the CDR3 is TGTGCCAGCAGCCCTAGCGGGAGTAAGTACGAGCAGTACTTC. This codes for CASSPSGSKYEQYF.

The chain has TRBV11-2 and TRBJ1-3, with D hard to call. CDR1 SGHAT and CDR2 FQNNGV come from the germline V gene. This CDR3 is 16 amino acids long. V was cut by 1 base and J by 0 bases, with 10 bases left in between. The CDR3 reads CASSLVGGNSGNTIYF. The DNA for the CDR3 is TGTGCCAGCAGCTTAGTAGGTGGCAACTCTGGAAACACCATATATTTT.

V is TRBV5-5 and J is TRBJ2-7; weak D call: TRBD2 (6 bases). V dropped 0 bases and J dropped 6 bases, with 13 bases sitting between them. The CDR3 is 14 residues long. Germline CDR1 reads SGHKS; CDR2 reads YYEKEE (reference sequence). The CDR3 nucleotides read TGTGCCAGCAGCTTGGCCGGGGGACCGTTCGAGCAGTACTTC. As protein: CASSLAGGPFEQYF.

V gene TRBV19 combines with J gene TRBJ2-7, with 8 nucleotides matching TRBD2. The trim removed 4 bases at V and 3 bases at J, leaving 2 bases unmatched. The CDR3 covers 13 residues. Germline CDR1 is LNHDA and CDR2 is SQIVND (reference sequence). The CDR3 coding sequence is TGTGCCAGTAGTAAGGGGACTAGCTACGAGCAGTACTTC. Translated, it gives CASSKGTSYEQYF.

The V and J genes are TRBV10-3 and TRBJ2-3; D not resolved. Looked up from germline, CDR1 is ENHRY and CDR2 is SYGVKD. Trimming cost V 0 bases and J 4 bases, with 11 bases left between them. The CDR3 covers 15 residues. This CDR3 reads CAISESQTRSDTQYF. DNA of the CDR3: TGTGCCATCAGTGAGTCCCAGACTCGGTCAGATACGCAGTATTTT.

The chain uses TRBV27 and TRBJ1-2; no definite D call. Germline-derived CDR1 and CDR2 are MNHEY and SMNVEV (reference sequence). Trimming removed 4 bases from V and 3 bases from J, with 21 bases in between. The CDR3 runs 17 residues. CDR3 sequence reads: CASSSINVNKKDYGYTF. The CDR3, as DNA: TGTGCCAGCAGTTCTATAAACGTGAATAAGAAAGACTATGGCTACACCTTC.

This chain links TRBV7-3 with TRBJ2-3, with D unclear. Trimming removed 5 bases from V and 0 bases from J, with 9 bases in between. Germline CDR1 and CDR2: SGHTA and FQGTGA. The CDR3 runs 14 residues. CDR3 bases: TGTGCCAGCAGCCCCCAAGGAAGCACAGATACGCAGTATTTT. Amino acid sequence: CASSPQGSTDTQYF.

This chain uses TRBV11-3 with TRBJ2-1; 8 bases are shared with TRBD2. Losses at the gene ends were 4 bases for V and 6 bases for J; bases not matched to a gene: 8. Per germline, CDR1 SGHNT and CDR2 YENEEA. This CDR3 has 15 residues. CDR3 loop: CASSWTSSAPNEQFF. In DNA form, the CDR3 reads TGTGCCAGCAGCTGGACTAGCAGCGCCCCCAATGAGCAGTTCTTC.

The chain links TRBV19 to TRBJ1-1; D is perhaps TRBD1 (5 bases). The CDR3 has 13 amino acids. Looked up from germline, CDR1 is LNHDA and CDR2 is SQIVND (reference sequence). Trimming removed 7 bases from V and 5 bases from J, with 14 bases in between. CDR3 residues: CASIPGGWTEAFF. The DNA for the CDR3 is TGTGCCAGTATCCCCGGGGGATGGACTGAAGCTTTCTTT.

V is TRBV19 and J is TRBJ1-2; 9 positions match TRBD1. Germline CDR1 and CDR2: LNHDA and SQIVND (reference sequence). V trimming: 2 bases; J trimming: 2 bases; junction bases outside the gene matches: 12. This CDR3 has 18 amino acids. The CDR3 coding sequence is TGTGCCAGTAGTATATTGAGTGTGGGGACAGGGATCAACTATGGCTACACCTTC. It yields the protein CASSILSVGTGINYGYTF.